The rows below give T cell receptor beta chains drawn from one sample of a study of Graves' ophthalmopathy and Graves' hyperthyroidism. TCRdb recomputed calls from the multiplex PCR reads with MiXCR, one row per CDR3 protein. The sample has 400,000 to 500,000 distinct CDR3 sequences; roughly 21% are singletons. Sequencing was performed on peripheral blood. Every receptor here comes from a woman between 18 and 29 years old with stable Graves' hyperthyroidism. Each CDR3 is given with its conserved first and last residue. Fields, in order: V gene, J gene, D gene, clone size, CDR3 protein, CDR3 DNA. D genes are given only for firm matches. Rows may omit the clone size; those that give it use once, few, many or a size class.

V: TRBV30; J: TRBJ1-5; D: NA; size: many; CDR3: CAWSTEGNQPQHF; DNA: TGTGCCTGGAGTACGGAGGGCAATCAGCCCCAGCATTTT
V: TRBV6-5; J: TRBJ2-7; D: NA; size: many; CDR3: CASSPLAGPSYEQYF; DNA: TGTGCCAGCAGTCCACTGGCGGGACCCTCCTACGAGCAGTACTTC
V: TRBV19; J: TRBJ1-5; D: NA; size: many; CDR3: CASRDARSQPQHF; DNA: TGTGCCAGCCGGGACGCTCGAAGTCAGCCCCAGCATTTT
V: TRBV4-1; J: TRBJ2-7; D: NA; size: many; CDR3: CASSQDMREQYF; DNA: TGCGCCAGCAGCCAAGATATGCGCGAGCAGTACTTC
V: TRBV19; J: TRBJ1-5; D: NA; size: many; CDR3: CASRKYSNQPQHF; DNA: TGTGCCAGTCGGAAATATAGCAATCAGCCCCAGCATTTT
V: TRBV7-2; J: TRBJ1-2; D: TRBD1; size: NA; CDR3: CASSPGGQGSGYTF; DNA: TGTGCCAGCAGTCCGGGGGGACAGGGAAGCGGCTACACCTTC
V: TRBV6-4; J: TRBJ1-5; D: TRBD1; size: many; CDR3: CASSTKRQGGDQPQHF; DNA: TGTGCCAGCAGTACAAAAAGACAGGGGGGGGATCAGCCCCAGCATTTT
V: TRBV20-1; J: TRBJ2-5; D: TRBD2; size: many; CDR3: CSARDLPRGGETQYF; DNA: TGCAGTGCTAGAGATCTGCCTCGGGGAGGGGAGACCCAGTACTTC
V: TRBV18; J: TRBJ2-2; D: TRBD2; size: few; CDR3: CASSKSARGATGELFF; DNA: TGTGCCAGCTCAAAATCTGCGCGGGGGGCGACCGGGGAGCTGTTTTTT
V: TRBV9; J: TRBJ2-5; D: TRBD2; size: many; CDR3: CASSVEASGRGQTQYF; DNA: TGTGCCAGCAGCGTAGAGGCTAGCGGGAGGGGTCAGACCCAGTACTTC
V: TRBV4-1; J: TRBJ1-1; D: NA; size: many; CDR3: CASSQVSSGYTEAFF; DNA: TGCGCCAGCAGCCAAGTATCATCAGGGTACACTGAAGCTTTCTTT
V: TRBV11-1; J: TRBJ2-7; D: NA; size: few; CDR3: CVCSVTRVQGFYEQYF; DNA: TGTGTCTGCAGTGTCACTCGGGTACAGGGCTTCTACGAGCAGTACTTC
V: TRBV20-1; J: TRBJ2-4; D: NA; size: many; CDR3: CSARETGGLAKNIKYF; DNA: TGCAGTGCTAGAGAAACAGGAGGGCTAGCCAAAAACATTAAGTACTTC
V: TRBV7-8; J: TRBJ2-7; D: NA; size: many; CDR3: CASSLGGGFLGREQYF; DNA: TGTGCCAGCAGCTTAGGGGGGGGCTTTCTCGGTCGCGAGCAGTACTTC
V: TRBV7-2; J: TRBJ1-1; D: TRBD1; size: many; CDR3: CASSLTSPDRGFEAFF; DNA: TGTGCCAGCAGCTTAACGTCCCCGGACAGGGGATTTGAAGCTTTCTTT
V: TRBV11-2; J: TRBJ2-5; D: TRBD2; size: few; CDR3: CASSFLAGGSGSQYF; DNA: TGTGCCAGCAGCTTCCTGGCGGGAGGTTCGGGGAGCCAGTACTTC
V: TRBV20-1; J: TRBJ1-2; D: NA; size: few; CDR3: CSARRRRNNYGYTF; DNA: TGCAGTGCTAGACGGAGGCGAAACAACTATGGCTACACCTTC
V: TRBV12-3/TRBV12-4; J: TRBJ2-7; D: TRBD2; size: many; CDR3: CASSGRTSGRPTYEQYF; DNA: TGTGCCAGCAGTGGAAGGACTAGCGGGAGGCCTACCTACGAGCAGTACTTC
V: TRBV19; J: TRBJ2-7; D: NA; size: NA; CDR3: CASSTSGATYEQYF; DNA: TGTGCCAGTAGTACCTCCGGGGCTACCTACGAGCAGTACTTC
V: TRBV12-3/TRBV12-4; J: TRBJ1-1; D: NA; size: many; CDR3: CASSGVEAFF; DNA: TGTGCCAGCAGCGGGGTAGAAGCTTTCTTT
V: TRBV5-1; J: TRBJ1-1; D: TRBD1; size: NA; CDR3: CASSLGVRGRKSADTEACF; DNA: TGCGCCAGCAGCTTGGGCGTCAGGGGGCGAAAGTCCGCGGACACTGAAGCTTGCTTT
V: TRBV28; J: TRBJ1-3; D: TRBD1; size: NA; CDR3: CASSLRTGSGNTIYF; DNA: TGTGCCAGCAGTTTAAGGACAGGGTCTGGAAACACCATATATTTT
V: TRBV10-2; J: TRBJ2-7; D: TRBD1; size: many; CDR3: CASSDLDRGLVEQYF; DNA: TGCGCCAGCAGTGACCTAGACAGGGGGTTGGTTGAGCAGTACTTC
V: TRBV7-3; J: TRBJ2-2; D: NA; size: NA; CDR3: CASSLNSANTGELFF; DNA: TGTGCCAGCAGCCTTAACAGCGCGAACACCGGGGAGCTGTTTTTT
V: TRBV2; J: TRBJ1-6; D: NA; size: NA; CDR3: CASRYDFHQDSPLHF; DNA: TGTGCCAGCAGGTATGACTTCCACCAGGATTCACCCCTCCACTTT
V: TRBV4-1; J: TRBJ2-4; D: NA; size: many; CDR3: CASSQSEAGLAKNIQYF; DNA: TGCGCCAGCAGCCAGAGCGAGGCGGGGCTAGCCAAAAACATTCAGTACTTC
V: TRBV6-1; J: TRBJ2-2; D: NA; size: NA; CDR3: CASNLEYGTGELFF; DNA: TGTGCCAGCAACCTCGAATATGGCACCGGGGAGCTGTTTTTT
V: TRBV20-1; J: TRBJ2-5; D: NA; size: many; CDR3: CSARDSADLQETQYF; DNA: TGCAGTGCTAGAGATTCGGCAGATCTCCAAGAGACCCAGTACTTC
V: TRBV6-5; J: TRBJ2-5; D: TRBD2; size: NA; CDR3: CASSSPFAERGQETQYF; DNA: TGTGCCAGCAGTTCCCCCTTTGCGGAGCGGGGCCAAGAGACCCAGTACTTC
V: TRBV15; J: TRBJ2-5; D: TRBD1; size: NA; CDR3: CATSRRTGGKETQYF; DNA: TGTGCCACCAGCAGAAGGACAGGGGGCAAAGAGACCCAGTACTTC
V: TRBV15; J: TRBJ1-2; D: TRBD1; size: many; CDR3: CATSRDLPLRGQGGYTF; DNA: TGTGCCACCAGCAGAGATCTCCCGCTAAGGGGGCAGGGTGGCTACACCTTC
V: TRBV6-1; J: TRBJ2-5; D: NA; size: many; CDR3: CASSEAWETQYF; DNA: TGTGCCAGCAGTGAAGCGTGGGAGACCCAGTACTTC
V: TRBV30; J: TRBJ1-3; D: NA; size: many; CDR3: CAWKPTTSGNTIYF; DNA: TGTGCCTGGAAGCCAACTACCTCTGGAAACACCATATATTTT
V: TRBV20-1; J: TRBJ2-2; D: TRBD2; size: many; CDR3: CSARDWRRASGRRTGELFF; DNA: TGCAGTGCTAGAGATTGGCGTCGGGCTAGCGGGAGACGCACCGGGGAGCTGTTTTTT
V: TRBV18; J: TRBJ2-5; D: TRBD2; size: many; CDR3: CASSPAGGETQYF; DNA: TGTGCCAGCTCACCAGCGGGAGGAGAGACCCAGTACTTC
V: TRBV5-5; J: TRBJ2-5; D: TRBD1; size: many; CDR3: CASSPQGEETQYF; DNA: TGTGCCAGCAGCCCACAGGGGGAGGAGACCCAGTACTTC
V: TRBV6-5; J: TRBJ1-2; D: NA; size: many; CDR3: CASSPSPGYGYTF; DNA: TGTGCCAGCAGCCCGTCCCCCGGCTATGGCTACACCTTC
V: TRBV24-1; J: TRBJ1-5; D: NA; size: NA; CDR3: CATSEQGGQPQHF; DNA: TGTGCCACCAGTGAACAGGGTGGTCAGCCCCAGCATTTT
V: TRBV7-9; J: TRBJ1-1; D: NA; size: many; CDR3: CASSPTWENTEAFF; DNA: TGTGCCAGCAGCCCAACATGGGAGAACACTGAAGCTTTCTTT
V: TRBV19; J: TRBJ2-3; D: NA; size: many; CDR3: CASSIGDADTQYF; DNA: TGTGCCAGTAGTATAGGGGATGCAGATACGCAGTATTTT
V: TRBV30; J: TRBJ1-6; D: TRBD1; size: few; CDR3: CAWSPGQINSPLHF; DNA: TGTGCCTGGAGTCCGGGACAGATAAATTCACCCCTCCACTTT
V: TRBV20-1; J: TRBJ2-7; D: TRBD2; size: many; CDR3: CSGQSSGSYEQYF; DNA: TGCAGTGGCCAGTCTAGCGGGAGTTACGAGCAGTACTTC
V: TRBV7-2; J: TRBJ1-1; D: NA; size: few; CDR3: CASSLVQGSTEAFF; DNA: TGTGCCAGCAGCTTAGTTCAGGGCTCCACTGAAGCTTTCTTT
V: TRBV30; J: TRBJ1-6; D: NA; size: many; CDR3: CASRGRDNSPLHF; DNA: TGTGCCTCAAGAGGCAGGGACAATTCACCCCTCCACTTT
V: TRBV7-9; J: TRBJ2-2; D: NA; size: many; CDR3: CASSRTAGELFF; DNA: TGTGCCAGCAGTCGGACCGCCGGGGAGCTGTTTTTT